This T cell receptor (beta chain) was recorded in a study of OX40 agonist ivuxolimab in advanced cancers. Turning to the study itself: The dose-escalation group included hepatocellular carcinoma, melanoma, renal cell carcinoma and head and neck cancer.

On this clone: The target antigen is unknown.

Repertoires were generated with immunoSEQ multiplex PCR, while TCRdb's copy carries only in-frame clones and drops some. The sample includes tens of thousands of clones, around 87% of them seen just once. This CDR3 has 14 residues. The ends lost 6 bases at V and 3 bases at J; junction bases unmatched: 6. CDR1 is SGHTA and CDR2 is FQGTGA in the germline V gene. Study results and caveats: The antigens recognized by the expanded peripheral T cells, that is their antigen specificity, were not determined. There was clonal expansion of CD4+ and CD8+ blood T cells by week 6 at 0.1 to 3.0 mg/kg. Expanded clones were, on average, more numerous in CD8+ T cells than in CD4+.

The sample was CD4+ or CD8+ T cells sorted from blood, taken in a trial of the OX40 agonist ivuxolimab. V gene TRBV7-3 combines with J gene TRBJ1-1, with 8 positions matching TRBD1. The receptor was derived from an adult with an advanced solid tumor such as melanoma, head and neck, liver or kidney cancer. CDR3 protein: CASRKTGVDTEAFF. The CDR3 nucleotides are TGTGCCAGCAGAAAGACAGGGGTTGACACTGAAGCTTTCTTT.